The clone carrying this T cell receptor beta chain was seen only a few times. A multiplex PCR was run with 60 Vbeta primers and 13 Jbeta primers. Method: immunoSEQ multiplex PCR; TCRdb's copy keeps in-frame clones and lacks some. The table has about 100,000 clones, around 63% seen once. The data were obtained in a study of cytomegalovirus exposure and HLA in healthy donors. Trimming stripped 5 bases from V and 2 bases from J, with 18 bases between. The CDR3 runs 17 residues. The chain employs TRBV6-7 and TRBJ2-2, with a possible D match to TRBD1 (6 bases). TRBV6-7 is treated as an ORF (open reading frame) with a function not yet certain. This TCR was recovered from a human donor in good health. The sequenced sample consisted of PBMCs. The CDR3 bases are TGTGCCAGCAGTCCCCTCCAGGGGAGCGGAAACACCGGGGAGCTGTTTTTT. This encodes CASSPLQGSGNTGELFF.